This T cell receptor beta chain appears in the sequencing data of a study of T cell responses to AZD1222 COVID-19 vaccine. The study, taken as a whole, reports: Every sample of the repertoires postdated the peak T cell response. Recipients of two AZD1222 doses showed rising Spike-specific TCR breadth and depth. It should be noted that donors were predominantly white British and more often female, and clonal diversity was possibly underestimated. Vaccine-associated CD4 TCRs ranged over spike, dominating at 160-218 and 743-854.

Worth noting for this clone: Antigen: not known.

Produced via immunoSEQ multiplex PCR; TCRdb's table is partial and in-frame only. This sample yields fewer than 110,000 clones, of which 90% are seen a single time; 4.5% to 5.5% belongs to the top ten. This sequence originates from an adult in good health. The sample was peripheral blood, taken on day 0 of AZD1222 vaccination.

CDR3 DNA: TGTGCCAGCAGCTATATGACAGGGCTCCCCCTGACTGAAGCTTTCTTT. Residues: CASSYMTGLPLTEAFF. This chain uses TRBV27 with TRBJ1-1; TRBD1 matches at 7 bases. Germline CDR1 is MNHEY and CDR2 is SMNVEV (reference sequence). The CDR3 runs to 16 residues. V dropped 6 bases and J dropped 5; count of bases not matched to a gene: 15.